The rows below give T cell receptor beta chains drawn from one sample of a study of blood T cell repertoires in COVID-19. TCRdb's table, derived via immunoSEQ multiplex PCR, lists solely in-frame clones and lacks some. Among a few hundred thousand clones, about 82% were seen once, and the ten largest hold under 2%. The sample was peripheral blood. These receptors came from a woman between 50 and 59 years old with acute or convalescent COVID-19. Both conserved end residues are part of each CDR3. The order of the fields is clone size, J gene, D gene, V gene, CDR3 protein, CDR3 DNA. The D gene is left open where the match is weak. Size is omitted from some rows. Given values are once, few, many or a class for expanded clones.

size: NA
J: TRBJ1-1
D: TRBD1
V: TRBV18
CDR3: CASSQRQGNTEAFF
DNA: TGTGCCAGCTCACAGAGACAGGGGAACACTGAAGCTTTCTTT

size: NA
J: TRBJ2-2
D: NA
V: TRBV5-1
CDR3: CASSITGTNNGELFF
DNA: TGCGCCAGCAGCATTACCGGGACAAATAACGGGGAGCTGTTTTTT

size: NA
J: TRBJ2-7
D: NA
V: TRBV18
CDR3: CASSPQQGGSYEQYF
DNA: TGTGCCAGCTCACCCCAACAGGGTGGCTCCTACGAGCAGTACTTC

size: NA
J: TRBJ2-3
D: NA
V: TRBV6-5
CDR3: CASSYSREQYF
DNA: TGTGCCAGCAGTTATAGCAGAGAGCAGTATTTT

size: once
J: TRBJ2-1
D: NA
V: TRBV27
CDR3: CASSLSDMVGFNEQFF
DNA: TGTGCCAGCAGTTTATCGGACATGGTCGGGTTCAATGAGCAGTTCTTC

size: NA
J: TRBJ2-7
D: NA
V: TRBV1
CDR3: CTSSPECPRYSYEQYF
DNA: TGCACCAGCAGCCCCGAATGCCCGCGGTACTCCTACGAGCAGTACTTC

size: NA
J: TRBJ2-1
D: TRBD2
V: TRBV27
CDR3: CASSFSGRAYNEQFF
DNA: TGTGCCAGCAGTTTTAGCGGGAGGGCCTACAATGAGCAGTTCTTC

size: NA
J: TRBJ1-5
D: NA
V: TRBV18
CDR3: CASSPPGVSNQPQHF
DNA: TGTGCCAGCTCACCACCCGGGGTAAGCAATCAGCCCCAGCATTTT

size: NA
J: TRBJ1-2
D: NA
V: TRBV28
CDR3: CASSFSGPNYGYTF
DNA: TGTGCCAGCAGTTTCTCAGGGCCCAACTATGGCTACACCTTC

size: NA
J: TRBJ2-1
D: TRBD2
V: TRBV9
CDR3: CASSVGLAEPYNEQFF
DNA: TGTGCCAGCAGCGTAGGACTAGCGGAACCCTACAATGAGCAGTTCTTC

size: NA
J: TRBJ1-1
D: NA
V: TRBV18
CDR3: CASSRTVNTEAFF
DNA: TGTGCCAGCTCACGAACAGTGAACACTGAAGCTTTCTTT

size: few
J: TRBJ1-5
D: NA
V: TRBV27
CDR3: CASSLSGVNQPQHF
DNA: TGTGCCAGCAGTTTATCAGGGGTCAATCAGCCCCAGCATTTT

size: few
J: TRBJ2-1
D: NA
V: TRBV9
CDR3: CASSVVGRGSSYNEQFF
DNA: TGTGCCAGCAGCGTAGTTGGGCGGGGTAGCTCCTACAATGAGCAGTTCTTC

size: NA
J: TRBJ2-7
D: NA
V: TRBV5-4
CDR3: CASSLRGTNFYEQYF
DNA: TGTGCCAGCAGCTTGAGGGGGACAAATTTCTACGAGCAGTACTTC

size: few
J: TRBJ2-3
D: TRBD2
V: TRBV5-1
CDR3: CASSLLAEPTDTQYF
DNA: TGCGCCAGCAGCTTACTAGCGGAACCCACAGATACGCAGTATTTT

size: NA
J: TRBJ2-1
D: TRBD2
V: TRBV4-3
CDR3: CASSQGLAGDLLIF
DNA: TGCGCCAGCAGCCAAGGACTAGCGGGAGATCTGCTAATCTTC

size: NA
J: TRBJ1-2
D: TRBD1
V: TRBV24-1
CDR3: CATSETGQGFGGYTF
DNA: TGTGCCACCAGTGAGACTGGACAGGGGTTCGGCGGCTACACCTTC

size: NA
J: TRBJ2-5
D: NA
V: TRBV18
CDR3: CASSLDGGPVTQYF
DNA: TGTGCCAGCTCCCTTGACGGGGGGCCAGTGACCCAGTACTTC

size: NA
J: TRBJ1-5
D: NA
V: TRBV28
CDR3: CASSPGRRGVNQPQHF
DNA: TGTGCCAGCAGCCCGGGGAGGAGGGGTGTCAATCAGCCCCAGCATTTT

size: NA
J: TRBJ2-1
D: TRBD2
V: TRBV20-1
CDR3: CSASPTSGNLNEQFF
DNA: TGCAGTGCTAGTCCGACTAGCGGGAATCTGAATGAGCAGTTCTTC

size: NA
J: TRBJ2-7
D: TRBD1
V: TRBV6-5
CDR3: CASRGQIRSYEQYF
DNA: TGTGCCAGCAGGGGACAGATAAGATCCTACGAGCAGTACTTC

size: NA
J: TRBJ1-1
D: TRBD1
V: TRBV11-2
CDR3: CASSRRWGQLNTEAFF
DNA: TGTGCCAGCAGCCGCCGCTGGGGACAGCTGAACACTGAAGCTTTCTTT

size: NA
J: TRBJ2-3
D: TRBD2
V: TRBV7-8
CDR3: CASSQLAGEDTQYF
DNA: TGTGCCAGCAGCCAACTGGCGGGAGAAGATACGCAGTATTTT

size: NA
J: TRBJ2-7
D: NA
V: TRBV5-1
CDR3: CASSSLDRTITYEQYF
DNA: TGCGCCAGCAGCTCTTTAGACAGAACCATTACCTACGAGCAGTACTTC

size: NA
J: TRBJ1-5
D: NA
V: TRBV7-9
CDR3: CASSLSDSRPQHF
DNA: TGTGCCAGCAGCTTATCGGACAGCAGACCCCAGCATTTT

size: NA
J: TRBJ2-5
D: TRBD2
V: TRBV2
CDR3: CAIYSGAYQETQYF
DNA: TGTGCCATCTATAGCGGGGCGTACCAAGAGACCCAGTACTTC

size: once
J: TRBJ2-1
D: TRBD2
V: TRBV9
CDR3: CASSDWTSGREQFF
DNA: TGTGCCAGCAGCGACTGGACTAGCGGGAGGGAGCAGTTCTTC

size: once
J: TRBJ2-3
D: NA
V: TRBV15
CDR3: CATSSPPGHGDTQYF
DNA: TGTGCCACCAGCAGCCCGCCCGGACATGGAGATACGCAGTATTTT

size: NA
J: TRBJ2-7
D: NA
V: TRBV21-1
CDR3: CASRGSEVYEQYF
DNA: TGTGCCAGCAGGGGGAGTGAGGTCTACGAGCAGTACTTC

size: NA
J: TRBJ1-2
D: TRBD1
V: TRBV28
CDR3: CASTLGTADGYTF
DNA: TGTGCCAGCACCCTAGGGACAGCAGACGGCTACACCTTC

size: NA
J: TRBJ2-5
D: TRBD1
V: TRBV5-1
CDR3: CASSLGPKQGAGETQYF
DNA: TGCGCCAGCAGCTTGGGTCCGAAACAGGGGGCTGGGGAGACCCAGTACTTC

size: NA
J: TRBJ1-4
D: NA
V: TRBV19
CDR3: CASNNRDYEKLFF
DNA: TGTGCCAGTAACAACAGAGATTATGAAAAACTGTTTTTT

size: NA
J: TRBJ1-5
D: NA
V: TRBV6-1
CDR3: CASSEGAVGNQPQHF
DNA: TGTGCCAGCAGTGAAGGAGCGGTGGGCAATCAGCCCCAGCATTTT

size: NA
J: TRBJ1-2
D: NA
V: TRBV28
CDR3: CATSWAGRHYGYTF
DNA: TGTGCCACTTCCTGGGCGGGAAGGCACTATGGCTACACCTTC

size: NA
J: TRBJ2-3
D: TRBD1
V: TRBV5-6
CDR3: CASSLTGQVTDTQYF
DNA: TGTGCCAGCAGCTTGACTGGACAGGTCACAGATACGCAGTATTTT

size: NA
J: TRBJ2-3
D: TRBD2
V: TRBV12-5
CDR3: CASGLIPTSGRTDTQYF
DNA: TGTGCTAGTGGTTTGATACCGACTAGCGGGCGGACAGATACGCAGTATTTT

size: NA
J: TRBJ2-1
D: TRBD2
V: TRBV7-7
CDR3: CASSLEALAGYNEQFF
DNA: TGTGCCAGCAGCTTAGAAGCACTAGCGGGTTACAATGAGCAGTTCTTC

size: NA
J: TRBJ1-2
D: NA
V: TRBV6-4
CDR3: CASSDTFAGYTF
DNA: TGTGCCAGCAGTGACACATTCGCAGGCTACACCTTC

size: NA
J: TRBJ1-1
D: NA
V: TRBV5-4
CDR3: CASSLQGYTEAFF
DNA: TGTGCCAGCAGCTTGCAGGGGTACACTGAAGCTTTCTTT

size: NA
J: TRBJ2-3
D: NA
V: TRBV19
CDR3: CASSSRATDTQYF
DNA: TGTGCCAGTAGTTCCAGGGCGACAGATACGCAGTATTTT

size: NA
J: TRBJ1-6
D: NA
V: TRBV5-1
CDR3: CASSLSPGSYNSPLHF
DNA: TGCGCCAGCAGCTTGAGTCCGGGTTCCTATAATTCACCCCTCCACTTT

size: NA
J: TRBJ2-3
D: TRBD2
V: TRBV5-4
CDR3: CASSLKLAQSTDTQYF
DNA: TGTGCCAGCAGCTTGAAACTAGCGCAAAGCACAGATACGCAGTATTTT

size: NA
J: TRBJ1-2
D: NA
V: TRBV27
CDR3: CASSLEGAGGYTF
DNA: TGTGCCAGCAGTTTAGAGGGCGCAGGTGGCTACACCTTC

size: NA
J: TRBJ2-7
D: TRBD2
V: TRBV29-1
CDR3: CSVPGLAGAAVEQYF
DNA: TGCAGCGTCCCCGGACTAGCGGGGGCCGCCGTCGAGCAGTACTTC

size: NA
J: TRBJ2-5
D: NA
V: TRBV7-8
CDR3: CASSWAFGETQYF
DNA: TGTGCCAGCAGCTGGGCCTTCGGAGAGACCCAGTACTTC

size: once
J: TRBJ2-5
D: TRBD2
V: TRBV18
CDR3: CASSRRLAGVGLQETQYF
DNA: TGTGCCAGCTCACGCCGACTAGCGGGAGTGGGCCTCCAAGAGACCCAGTACTTC

size: NA
J: TRBJ2-1
D: TRBD2
V: TRBV6-4
CDR3: CASSDRTSGSGEQFF
DNA: TGTGCCAGCAGTGACAGGACTAGCGGGAGCGGTGAGCAGTTCTTC

size: NA
J: TRBJ2-1
D: TRBD2
V: TRBV28
CDR3: CASSSGTSAAEQFF
DNA: TGTGCCAGCAGCTCCGGGACTAGCGCTGCTGAGCAGTTCTTC

size: NA
J: TRBJ2-3
D: TRBD1
V: TRBV24-1
CDR3: CATTTGVADTQYF
DNA: TGTGCCACTACGACAGGGGTCGCAGATACGCAGTATTTT